A selection of T cell receptor beta chains follows, all from one sample in a study of ipilimumab plus nivolumab after autologous stem cell transplantation. Method: immunoSEQ multiplex PCR; TCRdb's copy keeps in-frame clones and lacks some. This sample carries approximately 20,000 clones, 77% of them seen once, and the ten largest clones take around 20%. Material: PBMCs, obtained in a trial of ipilimumab plus nivolumab as post-transplant consolidation. The receptors were sampled from a male donor with diffuse large B-cell lymphoma. CDR3s include the opening cysteine and the closing phenylalanine or tryptophan. A D gene is named only where the DNA matches it firmly. A row's size may be missing; if present it is once, few, many or a size class.

j_call v_call cdr3_length clone_size d_call cdr3_nt cdr3_aa
TRBJ2-3 TRBV7-9 15 . TRBD2 TGTGCCAGCACCATAGCGGGGGCACCCACAGATACGCAGTATTTT CASTIAGAPTDTQYF
TRBJ1-6 TRBV9 16 . . TGTGCCAGCAGCCTTGGGGGGGTCTGGCGTAATTCACCCCTCCACTTT CASSLGGVWRNSPLHF
TRBJ1-1 TRBV27 14 . . TGTGCCAGCAGTGTAGGACAGTGGCACACTGAAGCTTTCTTT CASSVGQWHTEAFF
TRBJ2-7 TRBV7-3 15 . . TGTGCCAGCAGCTTAATGGCAGCCCCGGACTACGAGCAGTACTTC CASSLMAAPDYEQYF
TRBJ2-5 TRBV18 16 once . TGTGCCAGCTCTCCGAGAATGGGGCCCCCGCAAGAGACCCAGTACTTC CASSPRMGPPQETQYF
TRBJ1-5 TRBV9 21 . TRBD1 TGTGCCAGCAGAGACCAGGGTTCAGATCGACCCATTGACAGGGGGCATCAGCCCCAGCATTTT CASRDQGSDRPIDRGHQPQHF
TRBJ2-2 TRBV5-1 16 . TRBD2 TGCGCCAGCAGCGGGTGGCTAGCGGGAAACACCGGGGAGCTGTTTTTT CASSGWLAGNTGELFF
TRBJ1-1 TRBV2 14 . TRBD1 TGTGCCAGCAGCGCAGGGGGCTCGGACACTGAAGCTTTCTTT CASSAGGSDTEAFF
TRBJ2-7 TRBV2 12 . . TGTGCCAGCAATGACAACTCCTACGAGCAGTACTTC CASNDNSYEQYF
TRBJ2-3 TRBV5-4 17 . TRBD2 TGTGCCAGCAGCCCCAGCGGGGGGGCTAATATCTTCGATACGCAGTATTTT CASSPSGGANIFDTQYF
TRBJ2-2 TRBV10-3 15 . . TGTGCCATCATGACGGGGGGCACGAACACCGGGGAGCTGTTTTTT CAIMTGGTNTGELFF
TRBJ2-1 TRBV9 13 . . TGTGCCAGCAGCGGGGGGGCGAGCTATGAGCAGTTCTTC CASSGGASYEQFF
TRBJ2-7 TRBV5-6 13 . . TGTGCCAGCAGTCAGAACAGTATCCTCGAGCAGTACTTC CASSQNSILEQYF
TRBJ2-3 TRBV7-7 14 once . TGTGCCAGCAGCTTGGGTTCTAGCACAGATACGCAGTATTTT CASSLGSSTDTQYF
TRBJ2-1 TRBV5-4 13 . . TGTGCCAGCAGCGGTTTTATGAGTAATGAGCAGTTCTTC CASSGFMSNEQFF
TRBJ1-1 TRBV20-1 11 once . TGCAGTGCGTCGTTCGACACTGAAGCTTTCTTT CSASFDTEAFF
TRBJ2-3 TRBV2 14 . . TGTGCCAGCAGTGATGGAGGGGGGGTAGATACGCAGTATTTT CASSDGGGVDTQYF
TRBJ2-7 TRBV29-1 15 . . TGCAGCGTTGAAGGTTTAGGACGGAGATCCTACGAGCAGTACTTC CSVEGLGRRSYEQYF
TRBJ1-6 TRBV7-2 16 . . TGTGCCAGCAGCTTAGGAGGCACTTCCTATAATTCACCCCTCCACTTT CASSLGGTSYNSPLHF
TRBJ1-1 TRBV30 15 few . TGTGCCTGGAGTGTACTCGGGCATATAGACGGTGAAGCTTTCTTT CAWSVLGHIDGEAFF
TRBJ1-5 TRBV11-2 16 . . TGTGCCAGCAGCTTCAATGACGGAGGAGTGAATCAGCCCCAGCATTTT CASSFNDGGVNQPQHF
TRBJ2-3 TRBV4-3 17 . TRBD2 TGCGCCAGCAGCCAAGATTCCAGCGGGGGGGCTGGAGATACGCAGTATTTT CASSQDSSGGAGDTQYF
TRBJ1-1 TRBV29-1 13 . TRBD1 TGCAGCGTTGCCCGACAGGGGGGCACTGAAGCTTTCTTT CSVARQGGTEAFF
TRBJ1-4 TRBV19 17 . . TGTGCCAGTAGTGCCCGAGGGTTCGTGGGAACTAATGAAAAACTGTTTTTT CASSARGFVGTNEKLFF
TRBJ2-3 TRBV28 16 . TRBD1 TGTGCCAGCAGTTCTCCCGGGACAGCTAGCACAGATACGCAGTATTTT CASSSPGTASTDTQYF
TRBJ1-4 TRBV11-1 13 . . TGTGCCAGCAGCTTAGAGGAGGCTGAAAAACTGTTTTTT CASSLEEAEKLFF
TRBJ2-3 TRBV7-9 16 . . TGTGCCAGCAGCTTAGCTGGGGCGCCTAGCACAGATACGCAGTATTTT CASSLAGAPSTDTQYF
TRBJ2-1 TRBV6-5 15 . TRBD2 TGTGCCAGCAGGCAAGCGGGGAGCTCCTACAATGAGCAGTTCTTC CASRQAGSSYNEQFF
TRBJ1-5 TRBV5-1 15 . . TGCGCCAGCAGCTTGGACAATTATAGCAATCAGCCCCAGCATTTT CASSLDNYSNQPQHF
TRBJ2-4 TRBV2 13 . . TGTGCCAGCAGGAACCTAGCCAAAAACATTCAGTACTTC CASRNLAKNIQYF